Following are 23 T cell receptor beta chains from one sample sequenced in a study of regulatory T cells in long-lasting Graves disease. Arm-PCR of CDR3 regions and iRepertoire HTBI primers were the basis on which TCR beta libraries were built. TCRdb processed the multiplex PCR reads anew with MiXCR; each CDR3 protein has one entry. This sample carries over 200,000 distinct CDR3 sequences, around 20% of them seen once, and the ten largest clones take around 20%. Time point specified: newly diagnosed GD, antithyroid drugs for less than 3 months. PBMCs were the source of the RNA used for TCR sequencing. This specimen was peripheral blood mononuclear cells (PBMCs), taken at new diagnosis, from a patient treated with antithyroid drugs. These TCRs come from a female donor with Graves disease.

In this sample, this clonotype turned up many times. The J gene is TRBJ2-1, the V gene TRBV20-1; 12 bases line up with TRBD2. Unmatched junction bases numbered 15, after V lost 2 bases and J lost 7 bases. CDR3 length: 18 residues. Germline V gene data show CDR1 as DFQATT and CDR2 as SNEGSKA (reference sequence). This CDR3 is CSARRLAGERDFRNEQFF. DNA for the CDR3: TGCAGTGCTAGAAGACTAGCGGGAGAGAGGGACTTTAGGAATGAGCAGTTCTTC.

At least ten counts were recorded for this clonotype. The chain joins TRBV30 to TRBJ2-1; TRBD2 aligns across 7 bases. Trimming cost V 6 bases and J 6 bases; bases outside gene matches: 14. The CDR3 consists of 15 residues. Germline CDR1 is GTSNPN and CDR2 is SVGIG (reference sequence). The DNA of the CDR3 is TGTGCCTGCACTCCCCGGGCGGGAGACGTCAATGAGCAGTTCTTC. It specifies CACTPRAGDVNEQFF.

This clonotype was counted many times. V and J are TRBV11-3 and TRBJ2-1; TRBD2 is a possible D gene (6 bases). Trimming cost V 4 bases and J 6 bases, with 7 bases left between them. This CDR3 spans 12 amino acids. The germline CDR1 and CDR2 sequences are SGHNT and YENEEA. CDR3 bases: TGTGCCAGCAGCTCGCGGGGCAATGAGCAGTTCTTC. Translated, it gives CASSSRGNEQFF.

This clonotype was seen ten or more times. V is TRBV6-5 and J is TRBJ1-1; tentative D call: TRBD1 (5 bases). The CDR3 contains 15 residues. Germline assignment: CDR1 MNHEY and CDR2 SVGAGI. Trimming left V 0 bases short and J 1 base short, with 9 bases between. The CDR3 loop is CASSYSRGGNTEAFF. In DNA, the CDR3 is TGTGCCAGCAGTTACTCGAGGGGAGGGAACACTGAAGCTTTCTTT.

This clonotype was counted at least ten times. The CDR3 is CASTTKPAFSYNEQFF. The CDR3 DNA reads as TGTGCCAGCACCACCAAGCCAGCGTTCTCCTACAATGAGCAGTTCTTC. V is TRBV14 and J is TRBJ2-1; no firm D call. Germline V gives CDR1 SGHDN, CDR2 FVKESK. V was cut by 7 bases and J by 0 bases, with 16 bases left in between. This CDR3 contains 16 residues.

The V gene is TRBV9, the J gene TRBJ1-5; weak D call: TRBD1 (6 bases). V lost 3 bases, J lost 4 bases, and 20 bases lay in between. Germline V gene data show CDR1 as SGDLS and CDR2 as YYNGEE. The CDR3 sequence is 17 residues long. For the CDR3, the DNA is TGTGCCAGCAGCGCCCCGCGACCCGAGGGGGAGAATCAGCCCCAGCATTTT. This translates into CASSAPRPEGENQPQHF.

On this clonotype: A much bigger clone sits one base away, suggesting this may be a read error. The conserved phenylalanine or tryptophan normally closing the CDR3 is absent here, so this likely arose from a read error. V is TRBV4-1 and J is TRBJ1-1; 8 nucleotides agree with TRBD1. Germline V lookup: CDR1 MGHRA, CDR2 YSYEKL. The trim removed 9 bases at V and 3 bases at J, leaving 9 bases unmatched. The length of the CDR3 is 14 residues. The CDR3 nucleotides read TGCGCCAGTAGACCGGCAGGGGGCTACACTGAAGCTTTCCTT. It specifies CASRPAGGYTEAFL.

This clonotype was seen at least ten times. The V call is TRBV11-2, the J call TRBJ1-6; unclear D gene. This CDR3 comprises 14 residues. Germline V gene lookup returns CDR1 SGHAT and CDR2 FQNNGV. V lost 4 bases to trimming and J lost 7 bases, with 11 bases between them. The CDR3 bases are TGTGCCAGCAGCTCGGCGGCAAGAAATTCACCCCTCCACTTT. This translates into CASSSAARNSPLHF.

There are many counts of this clonotype. This chain connects TRBV6-1 to TRBJ1-2; TRBD1 matches 10 bases. The CDR3 has 15 amino acids. Germline assignment: CDR1 MNHNS and CDR2 SASEGT. J was trimmed by 3 bases and V by 0 bases; bases with no gene match: 1. The CDR3 sequence is CASSEAGTGDYGYTF. The CDR3 nucleotides are TGTGCCAGCAGTGAAGCCGGGACAGGGGACTATGGCTACACCTTC.

This clonotype showed up many times. The chain recombines TRBV6-1 with TRBJ2-1, with 9 bases aligning to TRBD1. Germline CDR1 and CDR2: MNHNS and SASEGT. Losses at the gene ends were 7 bases for V and 6 bases for J; bases not matched to a gene: 4. CDR3 length: 13 residues. The CDR3 here is CASTKTGGNEQFF. CDR3 in DNA: TGTGCCAGCACGAAGACAGGGGGCAATGAGCAGTTCTTC.

This clonotype was seen many times. J is TRBJ1-1 and V is TRBV12-3 or TRBV12-4, with TRBD1 as a possible D gene (5 bases). V was pared by 5 bases and J by 6 bases, with 16 bases between. The CDR3 consists of 14 residues. The CDR3 spells CASSRMRQGAEAFF. CDR3 sequence (DNA): TGTGCCAGCAGTCGGATGAGGCAAGGGGCTGAAGCTTTCTTT.

The chain has TRBV20-1 and TRBJ2-5; 7 bases line up with TRBD2. The CDR3 runs to 15 residues. J was trimmed by 4 bases and V by 6 bases; bases with no gene match: 14. Germline CDR1 and CDR2: DFQATT and SNEGSKA (reference sequence). The CDR3 sequence is CSAAARSGVGETQYF. The DNA for the CDR3 is TGCAGTGCGGCGGCTAGAAGCGGGGTGGGAGAGACCCAGTACTTC.

There are many counts of this clonotype. The chain has TRBV7-2 and TRBJ2-7; D perhaps matches TRBD2 (5 bases). This CDR3 comprises 13 residues. Trimming pared 0 bases from V and 5 bases from J, leaving 8 bases between. CDR1 and CDR2 from the germline V gene are SGHTA and FQGNSA. This CDR3 is CASSLAPGDEQYF. Here the CDR3 DNA reads TGTGCCAGCAGCTTAGCTCCCGGGGACGAGCAGTACTTC. Full variable domain (rest looked up from reference TRBV7-2 and TRBJ2-7): GAGVSQSPSNKVTEKGKDVELRCDPISGHTALYWYRQSLGQGLEFLIYFQGNSAPDKSGLPSDRFSAERTGGSVSTLTIQRTQQEDSAVYLCASSLAPGDEQYFGPGTRLTVT.

This clonotype was detected ten times or more. The chain is built from TRBV9 and TRBJ1-2; D call uncertain. In germline, CDR1 is SGDLS, CDR2 YYNGEE. The V gene lost 0 bases and the J gene lost 5 bases, with 8 bases spanning the gap. This CDR3 spans 13 amino acids. The DNA of the CDR3 is TGTGCCAGCAGCGTAGGGCAGACATATGGCTACACCTTC. Amino acid sequence: CASSVGQTYGYTF.

In this sample, this clonotype turned up many times. The V and J genes are TRBV6-2 or TRBV6-3 and TRBJ2-3; TRBD2 agrees at 8 bases. Germline CDR1 MNHEY, CDR2 SVGEGT. J lost 5 bases, V lost 0 bases, and 10 bases had no gene match. The CDR3 is 17 residues long. The CDR3 coding sequence is TGTGCCAGCAGTTACTCGAGACGGGAGGGCCGAGGAGATACGCAGTATTTT. Encoded protein: CASSYSRREGRGDTQYF.

This clonotype was counted many times. The gene calls are TRBV20-1 and TRBJ2-3; 7 bases agree with TRBD2. The CDR3 has 15 amino acids. Germline V gene data show CDR1 as DFQATT and CDR2 as SNEGSKA (reference sequence). J lost 0 bases, V lost 0 bases, and 3 bases had no gene match. The CDR3: CSARDGSGSTDTQYF. CDR3 DNA: TGCAGTGCTAGAGATGGTAGCGGGAGCACAGATACGCAGTATTTT.

The table lists this clonotype with many counts. The chain recombines TRBV9 with TRBJ1-4, with D unresolved. V lost 4 bases, J lost 0 bases, and 13 bases lay in between. Germline V gene data show CDR1 as SGDLS and CDR2 as YYNGEE. CDR3 length: 16 amino acids. The CDR3 sequence is CASSPELQATNEKLFF. CDR3 bases: TGTGCCAGCAGCCCTGAACTCCAGGCAACTAATGAAAAACTGTTTTTT.

The table lists this clonotype with many counts. The V and J genes are TRBV9 and TRBJ2-1; 10 bases line up with TRBD2. The germline gives CDR1 SGDLS, CDR2 YYNGEE. The CDR3 totals 16 residues. V shed 0 bases and J 6 bases; nucleotides not matched to a gene: 6. The DNA for the CDR3 is TGTGCCAGCAGCGTAGACAGCGGGAGGGCAAGCAATGAGCAGTTCTTC. Translated, it gives CASSVDSGRASNEQFF.

This clonotype was observed a handful of times. The junction departs from germline at one end; a sequencing error may be responsible. The gene calls are TRBV6-2 or TRBV6-3 and TRBJ1-1, with a tentative D call TRBD1 (6 bases). Germline V gene lookup returns CDR1 MNHEY and CDR2 SVGEGT. The CDR3 consists of 14 residues. The CDR3 loop reads CASSDSGANTEAFF. The CDR3 bases are TGTGCCAGCAGTGACTCAGGGGCGAACACTGAAGCTTTCTTT.

This clonotype has at least ten counts. The CDR3 bases are TGTGCCAGCAGTGAAAACTGGGGGGGGGTCTACGAGCAGTACTTC. It specifies CASSENWGGVYEQYF. The V gene is TRBV2, the J gene TRBJ2-7; 7 nucleotides align to TRBD2. This CDR3 comprises 15 residues. The ends lost 2 bases at V and 3 bases at J; junction bases unmatched: 7. From germline, CDR1 is SNHLY and CDR2 FYNNEI.

This clonotype was observed many times. The chain couples TRBV6-1 to TRBJ2-3; the D is unclear. This CDR3 is 11 amino acids long. Trimming pared 4 bases from V and 4 bases from J, leaving 3 bases between. Germline CDR1 and CDR2: MNHNS and SASEGT. CDR3 nucleotide sequence: TGTGCCAGCAGTGGTGCAGATACGCAGTATTTT. Its protein product is CASSGADTQYF.

This clonotype was observed many times. This chain connects TRBV27 to TRBJ2-5; D is uncertain. This CDR3 is 11 amino acids long. Trimming left V 5 bases short and J 8 bases short, with 9 bases between. Germline V lookup: CDR1 MNHEY, CDR2 SMNVEV (reference sequence). This CDR3 reads CASSPPVTQYF. The CDR3 region has the DNA TGTGCCAGCAGTCCCCCGGTAACCCAGTACTTC.

Concerning this clonotype itself: Only one base separates this from a far larger clonotype, so it likely reflects a read error. The J gene is TRBJ2-1, the V gene TRBV28, with 9 bases aligning to TRBD2. The V and J ends lost 6 bases and 11 bases, in that order; junction bases with no gene match: 8. CDR1 MDHEN and CDR2 SYDVKM come from the germline V gene. The CDR3 spans 13 residues. The CDR3 loop is CASSLGTSKQQFF. CDR3 coding DNA: TGTGCCAGCAGCCTCGGGACTAGCAAGCAGCAGTTCTTC.